These 16 T cell receptor beta chains came from one sample sequenced in a study of Graves' ophthalmopathy and Graves' hyperthyroidism. TCR beta CDR3 regions were amplified from RNA transcripts. In the first round, RT-PCR was carried out with HTBI primers, and a multiplex PCR formed the second round. MiXCR, run by TCRdb on the multiplex PCR reads, gives a single entry per CDR3 protein. The table shows around 170,000 distinct CDR3 sequences, with less than 45% occurring only once. What was sequenced was peripheral blood. The receptors derive from a woman in her forties with Graves' ophthalmopathy.

The CDR3 is CASSYPDLQTLTYEQYF. The CDR3 DNA follows: TGTGCCAGCAGTTACCCGGACCTACAAACCCTAACCTACGAGCAGTACTTC. The V call is TRBV6-2 or TRBV6-3, the J call TRBJ2-7, with D hard to call. The length of the CDR3 is 17 residues. Trimming pared 2 bases from V and 2 bases from J, leaving 19 bases between. Germline CDR1 and CDR2: MNHEY and SVGEGT.

The table lists this clonotype with many counts. The chain uses TRBV24-1 and TRBJ2-7; D may correspond to TRBD1 or TRBD2 (5 bases each). Trimming left V 1 base short and J 4 bases short, with 7 bases between. Per germline, CDR1 KGHDR and CDR2 SFDVKD. This CDR3 is built from 13 residues. DNA for the CDR3: TGTGCCACCAGTGATTTTGAGGGGTACGAGCAGTACTTC. Residues: CATSDFEGYEQYF.

The sample holds many counts of this clonotype. J is TRBJ2-2 and V is TRBV5-1; D possibly uses TRBD1 or TRBD2 (5 bases each). Germline V lookup: CDR1 SGHRS, CDR2 YFSETQ. V gave up 4 bases and J gave up 5 bases, with 21 bases separating them. The CDR3 is 17 residues long. The CDR3: CASSGARGPGGTGELFF. As DNA, the CDR3 is TGCGCCAGCAGCGGCGCAAGGGGTCCAGGAGGAACCGGGGAGCTGTTTTTT.

This clonotype was recorded at least ten times. V and J are TRBV19 and TRBJ1-2; 9 bases line up with TRBD1. The CDR3 is made up of 15 amino acids. Germline V gene lookup returns CDR1 LNHDA and CDR2 SQIVND (reference sequence). J was trimmed by 4 bases and V by 5 bases; bases with no gene match: 8. For the CDR3, the DNA is TGTGCCAGTAGTCCCGGGACAGGGATCCCCTATGGCTACACCTTC. Its translation is CASSPGTGIPYGYTF.

There are many counts of this clonotype. The gene calls are TRBV6-5 and TRBJ1-1, with D unclear. This CDR3 spans 15 amino acids. V lost 8 bases and J 4 bases, leaving 20 bases between the germline ends. Germline loops: CDR1 MNHEY, CDR2 SVGAGI. The CDR3 spells CASDSIGEAGTEAFF. For the CDR3, the DNA is TGTGCCAGCGATTCCATCGGGGAGGCGGGCACTGAAGCTTTCTTT.

This clonotype occurred many times. The chain carries TRBV3-1 and TRBJ2-5; 11 bases align to TRBD2. The V gene end was trimmed by 8 bases and the J gene end by 4 bases; junction bases not matched to a gene: 3. The CDR3 has 13 residues. Per the germline V gene, CDR1 is LGHDT and CDR2 is YNNKEL (reference sequence). CDR3 amino acids: CASSTSGGETQYF. The CDR3 DNA sequence: TGTGCCAGCTCCACTAGCGGGGGAGAGACCCAGTACTTC.

This rearrangement joins TRBV20-1 to TRBJ1-5, with a possible D match to TRBD1 (6 bases). Trimming took 0 bases from V and 4 from J, leaving 13 bases between them. CDR1 and CDR2 from the germline V gene are DFQATT and SNEGSKA (reference sequence). This CDR3 region has 15 residues. The CDR3 sequence: CSARDPGRGNQPQHF. CDR3 DNA: TGCAGTGCTAGAGATCCCGGCAGGGGAAATCAGCCCCAGCATTTT.

The rearrangement joins TRBV11-2 to TRBJ1-1; a weak D match, TRBD1 (5 bases). Germline V CDR1 and CDR2: SGHAT, FQNNGV. This CDR3 contains 16 residues. With 5 bases removed from V and 1 base from J, the gap between germline ends came to 17 bases. CDR3 coding DNA: TGTGCCAGCAGCGGTGGAAGGGGATCGAGGAACACTGAAGCTTTCTTT. Amino acid sequence: CASSGGRGSRNTEAFF.

The J gene is TRBJ2-7, the V gene TRBV7-4; D gene unclear. The CDR3 consists of 16 residues. The germline V gene encodes CDR1 SGHVT and CDR2 SQSDAQ. With 6 bases removed from V and 3 bases from J, the gap between germline ends came to 21 bases. The CDR3 sequence: CASSLSSGRTYYEQYF. CDR3 in DNA: TGTGCCAGCAGTTTATCGTCTGGGCGAACTTACTACGAGCAGTACTTC.

This clonotype was detected many times. Germline and junction disagree at one end, which may indicate a read error. The rearrangement uses TRBV29-1 and TRBJ1-2; D is possibly TRBD1 (5 bases). Germline V gives CDR1 SQVTM, CDR2 ANQGSEA. CDR3 size: 12 residues. The CDR3 nucleotides read TGCAGCGTGGTCCGGGGCTCCAATGGGTACACCTTC. Encoded protein: CSVVRGSNGYTF.

The CDR3 here is CASSLSLVANTEAFF. The CDR3 DNA reads as TGTGCCAGCAGCTTATCCCTCGTGGCTAACACTGAAGCTTTCTTT. The chain carries TRBV11-2 and TRBJ1-1, with D unclear. Trimming pared 2 bases from V and 2 bases from J, leaving 12 bases between. The CDR3 runs 15 residues. Germline V gene sequence: CDR1 SGHAT, CDR2 FQNNGV.

This chain joins TRBV12-5 and TRBJ1-1; perhaps TRBD1 as D (5 bases). V was shortened by 6 bases and J by 0 bases, with 8 bases between the two germline ends. This CDR3 contains 13 residues. Per germline, CDR1 LGHNT and CDR2 FRNRAP. The CDR3 is CASGQQVNTEAFF. CDR3 nucleotides: TGTGCTAGTGGACAACAGGTGAACACTGAAGCTTTCTTT.

This chain joins TRBV29-1 and TRBJ1-1; possibly TRBD1 for D (5 bases). The CDR3 consists of 14 residues. Germline-derived CDR1 and CDR2 are SQVTM and ANQGSEA. Between the trimmed V and J ends, which lost 7 bases and 11 bases, there was a span of 26 bases. The CDR3 is CSALVGTSKREAFF. CDR3 coding DNA: TGCAGCGCGTTGGTGGGGACCTCCAAGAGGGAGGCTTTCTTT.

J is TRBJ2-7 and V is TRBV2, with 8 bases fitting TRBD1. After removal of 2 bases from V and 2 bases from J, the junction contained 5 bases not matched to a gene. Germline CDR1 reads SNHLY; CDR2 reads FYNNEI. This CDR3 comprises 15 residues. The CDR3 coding sequence is TGTGCCAGCAGTGAATGGTGGACAGGGACCTACGAGCAGTACTTC. Translating it yields CASSEWWTGTYEQYF.

The chain joins TRBV12-3 or TRBV12-4 to TRBJ1-2; TRBD1 is a possible D gene (6 bases). The CDR3 contains 14 residues. V was cut by 2 bases and J by 4 bases, with 11 bases left in between. The CDR3 region is CASSLLGTTYGYTF. Written as DNA, the CDR3 is TGTGCCAGCAGTTTATTAGGGACAACCTATGGCTACACCTTC.

This clonotype turned up a few times. The CDR3 bases are TGTGCCAGCAGTTGGGGCGGGAGCAATCAGCCCCAGCATTTT. Encoded protein: CASSWGGSNQPQHF. This sequence joins TRBV12-3 or TRBV12-4 and TRBJ1-5; tentatively, D is TRBD1 (5 bases). The CDR3 is 14 residues long. Trimming stripped 4 bases from V and 1 base from J, with 8 bases between.